One and the same sample provided the 25 T cell receptor beta chains below, sequenced in a study of CD8+ T cells in alopecia areata. Treatment defined: oral pan-JAK inhibitor, 5-10 mg twice daily. RNA extraction was followed by reverse transcription into cDNA, which acted as the sequencing template. Libraries were prepared by immunoSEQ multiplex PCR; TCRdb keeps only in-frame clonotypes and omits some of them. The table includes about 250,000 clones, 60% detected once. Material: CD4+ T cells sorted from blood, obtained around week 54, from a patient treated with tofacitinib. These receptor sequences come from a human donor with alopecia areata.

The V call is TRBV19, the J call TRBJ2-1; 9 positions match TRBD2. V was pared by 5 bases and J by 6 bases, with 8 bases of the junction left unmatched. Germline assignment: CDR1 LNHDA and CDR2 SQIVND (reference sequence). This CDR3 has 15 residues. CDR3 sequence reads: CASSLRLAASNEQFF. Written as DNA, the CDR3 is TGTGCCAGTAGTTTACGACTAGCGGCAAGCAATGAGCAGTTCTTC. Full variable domain (rest looked up from reference TRBV19 and TRBJ2-1): DGGITQSPKYLFRKEGQNVTLSCEQNLNHDAMYWYRQDPGQGLRLIYYSQIVNDFQKGDIAEGYSVSREKKESFPLTVTSAQKNPTAFYLCASSLRLAASNEQFFGPGTRLTVL.

V is TRBV9 and J is TRBJ2-2, with TRBD2 identical over 10 bases. Germline loops: CDR1 SGDLS, CDR2 YYNGEE. V dropped 1 base and J dropped 6; count of bases not matched to a gene: 6. CDR3 length: 16 residues. CDR3 in DNA: TGTGCCAGCAGCGTACCTAGCGGGGGCGTTCCCGGGGAGCTGTTTTTT. Its translation: CASSVPSGGVPGELFF.

The rearrangement joins TRBV9 to TRBJ2-1; D gene uncertain. Trimming removed 0 bases from V and 2 bases from J, with 9 bases in between. CDR1 is SGDLS and CDR2 is YYNGEE in the germline V gene. This CDR3 spans 15 amino acids. The CDR3: CASSVEGFPYNEQFF. For the CDR3, the DNA is TGTGCCAGCAGCGTAGAAGGATTCCCCTACAATGAGCAGTTCTTC.

The chain employs TRBV5-4 and TRBJ2-1; 16 nucleotides match TRBD2. The CDR3 spans 15 residues. J gave up 7 bases and V 5 bases, and 3 bases lay outside the gene matches. Germline V gives CDR1 SGHNT, CDR2 YYREEE (reference sequence). CDR3 bases: TGTGCCAGCAGAACGGGACTAGCGGGGGGGAATGAGCAGTTCTTC. Translating it yields CASRTGLAGGNEQFF.

This clone was seen more than once but under ten times. CDR3 nucleotide sequence: TGTGCCAGTAGTATGGACAGGGGGCGCGAGCAGTACTTC. It translates to CASSMDRGREQYF. The chain recombines TRBV19 with TRBJ2-7; 11 bases map to TRBD1. After removal of 3 bases from V and 6 bases from J, the junction contained 1 base not matched to a gene. The CDR3 runs to 13 residues. CDR1 and CDR2 (germline): LNHDA, SQIVND (reference sequence).

This rearrangement joins TRBV7-9 to TRBJ1-2, with a tentative D call TRBD1 (5 bases). V was pared by 1 base and J by 2 bases, with 11 bases between. CDR1 is SEHNR and CDR2 is FQNEAQ in the germline V gene (reference sequence). CDR3 length equals 15 residues. The DNA for the CDR3 is TGTGCCAGCAGCTTAGTCAGGGCAGAGAACTATGGCTACACCTTC. This translates into CASSLVRAENYGYTF.

This chain joins TRBV30 and TRBJ2-4; D remains unclear. V lost 2 bases and J lost 6, with 11 bases in between. The germline gives CDR1 GTSNPN, CDR2 SVGIG (reference sequence). This CDR3 contains 13 residues. The CDR3 coding sequence is TGTGCCTGGAGTTCAGTAGTGGGAAACATTCAGTACTTC. Amino acids: CAWSSVVGNIQYF.

This clone was observed at least ten times. This chain uses TRBV2 with TRBJ1-4, with unresolved D. Germline-derived CDR1 and CDR2 are SNHLY and FYNNEI. Trimming cost V 6 bases and J 4 bases, with 15 bases left between them. The CDR3 has 15 residues. The CDR3 region has the DNA TGTGCCAGCAGCTCCCCAACGAGGAATAATGAAAAACTGTTTTTT. It translates to CASSSPTRNNEKLFF.

The rearrangement uses TRBV5-1 and TRBJ2-1; D uncertain. The V end was cut by 4 bases, the J end by 3 bases, with 8 bases between. The CDR3 totals 13 residues. Germline V gene lookup returns CDR1 SGHRS and CDR2 YFSETQ. CDR3 nucleotides: TGCGCCAGCAGCGTGGACCACTACAATGAGCAGTTCTTC. Its protein product is CASSVDHYNEQFF.

This chain uses TRBV6-5 with TRBJ2-4, with a possible D match to TRBD1 (5 bases). Germline CDR1 and CDR2: MNHEY and SVGAGI. The CDR3 has 14 amino acids. The ends were cut back, 4 bases at V and 5 bases at J, with 12 bases in the middle. The CDR3 reads CASSSRQGQNIQYF. In DNA form, the CDR3 reads TGTGCCAGCAGTTCCCGGCAGGGCCAAAACATTCAGTACTTC.

CDR3 coding DNA: TGCAGCGTTGCCAGGGGACCCAATCAGCCCCAGCATTTT. This gives the protein CSVARGPNQPQHF. This rearrangement joins TRBV29-1 to TRBJ1-5; D perhaps matches TRBD1 (6 bases). The CDR3 has 13 amino acids. Germline loops: CDR1 SQVTM, CDR2 ANQGSEA. The ends were cut back, 4 bases at V and 3 bases at J, with 10 bases in the middle.

The chain employs TRBV7-2 and TRBJ2-1; D gene unclear. The CDR3 loop spans 13 amino acids. The V gene lost 3 bases and the J gene lost 6 bases, with 9 bases spanning the gap. Germline CDR1 and CDR2: SGHTA and FQGNSA. CDR3 loop: CASSFGVSNEQFF. Here the CDR3 DNA reads TGTGCCAGCAGCTTTGGGGTAAGCAATGAGCAGTTCTTC.

V is TRBV9 and J is TRBJ1-2; 8 bases agree with TRBD1. The ends lost 4 bases at V and 2 bases at J; junction bases unmatched: 13. Germline V CDR1 and CDR2: SGDLS, YYNGEE. CDR3 length: 17 amino acids. This CDR3 is CASSMASGGAGNYGYTF. The CDR3 DNA sequence: TGTGCCAGCAGCATGGCGTCAGGGGGCGCCGGAAACTATGGCTACACCTTC.

The chain recombines TRBV2 with TRBJ1-5; no clear D gene. This CDR3 is 14 amino acids long. Germline CDR1 is SNHLY and CDR2 is FYNNEI. Trimming pared 4 bases from V and 6 bases from J, leaving 13 bases between. The CDR3 coding sequence is TGTGCCAGCAGTGCTGGGAGTCATGGTCAGCCCCAGCATTTT. Amino acid sequence: CASSAGSHGQPQHF.

J is TRBJ2-1 and V is TRBV9, with a possible D match to TRBD2 (7 bases). CDR3 length: 16 amino acids. The V end lost 0 bases, the J end lost 2 bases, and 12 bases lay between the germline ends. Germline V gene lookup returns CDR1 SGDLS and CDR2 YYNGEE. The CDR3 DNA reads as TGTGCCAGCAGCGTAGGCGGGGGCTTAACCTACAATGAGCAGTTCTTC. Protein: CASSVGGGLTYNEQFF.

This clone was counted only a few times. V gene TRBV18 combines with J gene TRBJ2-1, with D hard to call. Deletions cut 2 bases from V and 8 bases from J, with 7 bases between. The CDR3 covers 12 residues. Germline assignment: CDR1 KGHSH and CDR2 LQKENI. In nucleotides, the CDR3 is TGTGCCAGCTCACCAGGGTGGGATGAGCAGTTCTTC. As protein: CASSPGWDEQFF.

The chain links TRBV5-1 to TRBJ2-1; a possible D gene is TRBD1 (5 bases). Between the trimmed V and J ends, which lost 4 bases and 5 bases, there was a span of 10 bases. This CDR3 has 13 amino acids. Germline CDR1 and CDR2: SGHRS and YFSETQ. CDR3 sequence reads: CASSPLRDNEQFF. The CDR3 DNA is TGCGCCAGCAGCCCCCTCAGGGACAATGAGCAGTTCTTC.

V is TRBV7-2 and J is TRBJ2-4; 11 nucleotides agree with TRBD2. This CDR3 contains 18 residues. Germline V lookup: CDR1 SGHTA, CDR2 FQGNSA. Germline trimming cut 7 bases from V and 0 bases from J; bases unmatched to any gene: 11. The DNA for the CDR3 is TGTGCCAGCACCCCGTGGCCTAGCGGGGGGCTAGCCAAAAACATTCAGTACTTC. Translation gives CASTPWPSGGLAKNIQYF.

The chain couples TRBV5-6 to TRBJ1-6; D is uncertain. V was cut by 0 bases and J by 10 bases, with 8 bases left in between. CDR1 and CDR2 (germline): SGHDT, YYEEEE. The CDR3 sequence is 13 residues long. CDR3 loop: CASSLAGSSPLHF. DNA of the CDR3: TGTGCCAGCAGCTTGGCCGGGTCCTCACCCCTCCACTTT. The variable domain in full, with the rest retrieved from reference TRBV5-6 and TRBJ1-6, is DAGVTQSPTHLIKTRGQQVTLRCSPKSGHDTVSWYQQALGQGPQFIFQYYEEEERQRGNFPDRFSGHQFPNYSSELNVNALLLGDSALYLCASSLAGSSPLHFGNGTRLTVT.

The CDR3 DNA sequence: TGTGCCAGCAGTTTTCGCAGGGGAGAGACCCAGTACTTC. This translates into CASSFRRGETQYF. V gene TRBV27 combines with J gene TRBJ2-5, with D possibly TRBD1 on 6 matching bases. CDR3 length: 13 amino acids. CDR1 is MNHEY and CDR2 is SMNVEV in the germline V gene (reference sequence). V was shortened by 3 bases and J by 4 bases, with 9 bases between the two germline ends.

J is TRBJ2-1 and V is TRBV27, with a weak D call TRBD2 (6 bases). Germline V gene data show CDR1 as MNHEY and CDR2 as SMNVEV (reference sequence). V was shortened by 3 bases and J by 13 bases, with 25 bases between the two germline ends. This CDR3 comprises 16 residues. The CDR3 region has the DNA TGTGCCAGCAGTTTCCTGGCGGGGCGATATCATACACCCCAGTTCTTC. As protein: CASSFLAGRYHTPQFF.

The J gene is TRBJ2-7, the V gene TRBV6-5; D is ambiguous. CDR3 length: 12 amino acids. Germline V gene sequence: CDR1 MNHEY, CDR2 SVGAGI. The V end lost 10 bases, the J end lost 1 base, and 11 bases lay between the germline ends. DNA of the CDR3: TGTGCCACCGTTGGACCTTCCTACGAGCAGTACTTC. It codes for CATVGPSYEQYF.

This chain links TRBV6-5 with TRBJ1-1, with D uncertain. In germline, CDR1 is MNHEY, CDR2 SVGAGI. This CDR3 comprises 11 residues. The ends were cut back, 4 bases at V and 4 bases at J, with 4 bases in the middle. DNA for the CDR3: TGTGCCAGCAGTTCCCCCACTGAAGCTTTCTTT. It yields the protein CASSSPTEAFF.

Only a few counts were recorded for this clone. This sequence joins TRBV7-9 and TRBJ2-4; D uncertain. The CDR3 covers 14 residues. Germline V gene sequence: CDR1 SEHNR, CDR2 FQNEAQ (reference sequence). V lost 5 bases and J lost 0, with 8 bases in between. DNA for the CDR3: TGTGCCAGCAGCGCTTATCTAGCCAAAAACATTCAGTACTTC. Amino acids: CASSAYLAKNIQYF.

This clone was recorded once. This chain joins TRBV27 and TRBJ2-3; possibly TRBD2 for D (7 bases). Germline assignment: CDR1 MNHEY and CDR2 SMNVEV (reference sequence). The CDR3 loop spans 15 amino acids. V was shortened by 4 bases and J by 1 base, with 12 bases between the two germline ends. In DNA, the CDR3 is TGTGCCAGCAGTTGGCGGGGGCCGGGCACAGATACGCAGTATTTT. Residues: CASSWRGPGTDTQYF.